The clone carrying this TCR beta chain was counted ten times or more. The data belong to a study of tumor-infiltrating lymphocytes in primary liver carcinoma. Synthesis of TCR beta cDNA was carried out from approximately 470 ng total RNA with a constant-region primer. Researchers made the TCR beta libraries by running three nested multiplex PCR rounds with slightly modified ARM-PCR. The first two PCR rounds used TRBV1-TRBV30 forward primers with a C-beta reverse primer, about 10 cycles each. TCRdb re-called the multiplex PCR reads through MiXCR, storing one row per CDR3 protein. This sample has some 130,000 distinct CDR3 sequences, with roughly 75% found just once. Investigators took RNA and DNA out together from roughly 18-30 mg of unsorted bulk tissue. The study enrolled treatment-naive patients with chronic HBV infection. After removal of 3 bases from V and 6 bases from J, the junction contained 6 bases not matched to a gene. The V gene's germline CDR1 is SEHNR and CDR2 FQNEAQ (reference sequence). The CDR3 runs to 15 residues.

The receptor was derived from a woman in her sixties with primary liver carcinoma and hepatitis B virus infection. V and J are TRBV7-9 and TRBJ2-7; TRBD1 matches at 12 bases. The specimen sequenced was tumor-adjacent normal liver tissue. CDR3 nucleotides: TGTGCCAGCAGCTTTGGTGGGACAGGGGGCAGCGAGCAGTACTTC. This sequence encodes CASSFGGTGGSEQYF.